A selection of T cell receptor beta chains follows, all from one sample in a study of regulatory T cells in long-lasting Graves disease. TCRdb independently ran MiXCR on the multiplex PCR reads; one entry per CDR3 protein. The sample holds a few hundred thousand distinct CDR3 sequences, around 22% seen once. The sample here was peripheral blood mononuclear cells (PBMCs), taken when the disease was refractory, from a patient treated with antithyroid drugs. The receptor source for this set is a female donor with Graves disease. The CDR3 runs from the conserved cysteine through the conserved F or W. Each record gives: J gene, V gene, clone size, D gene, CDR3 protein, CDR3 DNA. The D gene is left open where the match is weak. Expanded clones get a size class; other rows say once, few or many, or leave the size out.

J: TRBJ2-1
V: TRBV19
size: .
D: TRBD2
CDR3: CASSITPLLSGLSSYNEQFF
DNA: TGTGCCAGTAGTATCACCCCACTCCTTAGCGGGTTAAGCTCCTACAATGAGCAGTTCTTC

J: TRBJ2-5
V: TRBV14
size: once
D: .
CDR3: CASSQAVRRVETQYF
DNA: TGTGCCAGCAGCCAAGCCGTCCGCCGGGTCGAGACCCAGTACTTC

J: TRBJ2-7
V: TRBV7-8
size: few
D: .
CDR3: CASSPLGGGYEQYF
DNA: TGTGCCAGCAGCCCGCTAGGAGGGGGCTACGAGCAGTACTTC

J: TRBJ1-5
V: TRBV19
size: .
D: .
CDR3: CASSATGTAYNQPQHF
DNA: TGTGCCAGTAGTGCCACAGGTACGGCCTACAATCAGCCCCAGCATTTT

J: TRBJ1-2
V: TRBV24-1
size: few
D: .
CDR3: CATSGIRDGNYGYTF
DNA: TGTGCCACCAGTGGTATCCGGGACGGTAACTATGGCTACACCTTC

J: TRBJ2-7
V: TRBV6-1
size: few
D: .
CDR3: CASSERAKYEQYF
DNA: TGTGCCAGCAGTGAGCGGGCTAAATACGAGCAGTACTTC

J: TRBJ2-2
V: TRBV7-3
size: .
D: TRBD2
CDR3: CASSFSGTSGSGTGELFF
DNA: TGTGCCAGCAGCTTCTCCGGGACTAGCGGGAGTGGTACCGGGGAGCTGTTTTTT

J: TRBJ2-7
V: TRBV6-1
size: .
D: TRBD1
CDR3: CASSATGQGPYEQYF
DNA: TGTGCCAGCAGTGCCACGGGACAGGGGCCTTACGAGCAGTACTTC

J: TRBJ1-4
V: TRBV24-1
size: few
D: .
CDR3: CATSDGGGGNNEKLFF
DNA: TGTGCCACCAGTGATGGAGGTGGAGGGAACAATGAAAAACTGTTTTTT

J: TRBJ1-2
V: TRBV28
size: few
D: .
CDR3: CASHSKIRGYTF
DNA: TGTGCCAGCCACAGTAAGATTCGTGGCTACACCTTC

J: TRBJ1-5
V: TRBV5-1
size: few
D: TRBD1
CDR3: CASSLATGAQPQHF
DNA: TGCGCCAGCAGCTTGGCGACAGGGGCTCAGCCCCAGCATTTT

J: TRBJ1-5
V: TRBV30
size: .
D: .
CDR3: CAWSVRADSNQPQHF
DNA: TGTGCCTGGAGTGTACGGGCAGATAGCAATCAGCCCCAGCATTTT

J: TRBJ2-2
V: TRBV29-1
size: .
D: TRBD1
CDR3: CSVDRGRGGELFF
DNA: TGCAGCGTTGACAGGGGGAGAGGCGGGGAGCTGTTTTTT

J: TRBJ2-4
V: TRBV2
size: many
D: .
CDR3: CASSPGRAGMVLDIQYF
DNA: TGTGCCAGCAGCCCGGGGCGGGCAGGCATGGTTTTGGACATTCAGTACTTC

J: TRBJ1-5
V: TRBV12-3/TRBV12-4
size: many
D: .
CDR3: CASSQGVARLNQPQHF
DNA: TGTGCCAGCAGTCAAGGGGTGGCCAGGCTAAATCAGCCCCAGCATTTT

J: TRBJ2-7
V: TRBV7-9
size: few
D: .
CDR3: CASSLRGGRTAYEQYF
DNA: TGTGCCAGCAGCTTAAGGGGGGGGCGGACCGCCTACGAGCAGTACTTC

J: TRBJ1-4
V: TRBV29-1
size: few
D: .
CDR3: CSGPNDVGLNGEKLFF
DNA: TGCAGCGGACCGAATGACGTCGGATTGAATGGTGAAAAACTGTTTTTT

J: TRBJ2-7
V: TRBV6-1
size: many
D: .
CDR3: CASRHPHSYEQYF
DNA: TGTGCCAGCAGGCACCCACACTCCTACGAGCAGTACTTC

J: TRBJ2-2
V: TRBV5-8
size: few
D: .
CDR3: CASSRGELNTGELFF
DNA: TGTGCCAGCAGCCGAGGAGAGTTGAACACCGGGGAGCTGTTTTTT

J: TRBJ2-2
V: TRBV28
size: many
D: .
CDR3: CASSFLGRENTGELFF
DNA: TGTGCCAGCAGTTTCTTAGGCAGGGAGAACACCGGGGAGCTGTTTTTT

J: TRBJ1-4
V: TRBV7-8
size: once
D: .
CDR3: CASSLKFKREKLFF
DNA: TGTGCCAGCAGCTTAAAATTTAAGCGTGAAAAACTGTTTTTT

J: TRBJ2-7
V: TRBV11-2
size: .
D: .
CDR3: CASSLILGLAYEQYF
DNA: TGTGCCAGCAGCTTAATTCTCGGGCTAGCCTACGAGCAGTACTTC

J: TRBJ2-7
V: TRBV7-2
size: many
D: TRBD1
CDR3: CASSFYGQGVDEQYF
DNA: TGTGCCAGCAGCTTCTACGGGCAGGGGGTTGACGAGCAGTACTTC

J: TRBJ1-2
V: TRBV20-1
size: many
D: .
CDR3: CSAERGGYGYTF
DNA: TGCAGTGCCGAGCGGGGAGGCTATGGCTACACCTTC

J: TRBJ2-2
V: TRBV7-3
size: many
D: TRBD1
CDR3: CASSSGWGQGTGELFF
DNA: TGTGCCAGCAGCTCCGGGTGGGGACAGGGAACCGGGGAGCTGTTTTTT

J: TRBJ2-6
V: TRBV5-1
size: few
D: TRBD1
CDR3: CASSLGTGKAGANVLTF
DNA: TGCGCCAGCAGCCTAGGGACAGGGAAGGCTGGGGCCAACGTCCTGACTTTC

J: TRBJ2-1
V: TRBV27
size: many
D: .
CDR3: CASSLIERRYNEQFF
DNA: TGTGCCAGCAGTTTGATCGAGCGGAGGTACAATGAGCAGTTCTTC

J: TRBJ2-3
V: TRBV5-1
size: .
D: TRBD2
CDR3: CASSLVGTSGRASTDTQYF
DNA: TGCGCCAGCAGCTTGGTAGGGACTAGCGGGAGGGCTAGCACAGATACGCAGTATTTT

J: TRBJ2-2
V: TRBV2
size: many
D: TRBD1
CDR3: CASRGDSNTGELFF
DNA: TGTGCCAGCAGGGGGGACAGCAACACCGGGGAGCTGTTTTTT

J: TRBJ1-2
V: TRBV2
size: many
D: .
CDR3: CASSEPGKWDYGYTF
DNA: TGTGCCAGCAGTGAACCTGGGAAGTGGGACTATGGCTACACCTTC

J: TRBJ2-2
V: TRBV27
size: .
D: TRBD1
CDR3: CASSSPLLGQGDTGELFF
DNA: TGTGCCAGCAGTTCTCCCCTTTTGGGACAGGGTGACACCGGGGAGCTGTTTTTT

J: TRBJ1-1
V: TRBV19
size: .
D: .
CDR3: CASSGGARTEAFF
DNA: TGTGCCAGTAGTGGGGGGGCGCGAACTGAAGCTTTCTTT

J: TRBJ1-1
V: TRBV19
size: .
D: .
CDR3: CASSTSNQRTRGGGAFF
DNA: TGTGCCAGTAGTACTTCGAACCAACGAACAAGGGGCGGGGGAGCTTTCTTT

J: TRBJ1-1
V: TRBV5-1
size: many
D: .
CDR3: CASRDGQNTEAFF
DNA: TGCGCCAGCAGAGACGGACAGAACACTGAAGCTTTCTTT

J: TRBJ2-5
V: TRBV5-1
size: .
D: TRBD1
CDR3: CASSHRDRGIETQYF
DNA: TGCGCCAGCAGCCACCGGGACAGGGGGATTGAGACCCAGTACTTC

J: TRBJ2-7
V: TRBV13
size: many
D: TRBD1
CDR3: CASSPFGQAYEQYF
DNA: TGTGCCAGCAGCCCGTTCGGACAGGCATACGAGCAGTACTTC

J: TRBJ2-7
V: TRBV19
size: few
D: .
CDR3: CASSASGINEQYF
DNA: TGTGCCAGTAGCGCATCGGGTATCAACGAGCAGTACTTC

J: TRBJ2-7
V: TRBV6-1
size: few
D: .
CDR3: CASTSPRGSYEQYF
DNA: TGTGCCAGCACTTCCCCGCGCGGCTCCTACGAGCAGTACTTC

J: TRBJ1-2
V: TRBV9
size: .
D: .
CDR3: CASSVSQGGYTF
DNA: TGTGCCAGCAGCGTATCTCAGGGTGGCTACACCTTC

J: TRBJ2-1
V: TRBV6-1
size: .
D: .
CDR3: CASSMGGAGNNEQFF
DNA: TGTGCCAGCAGTATGGGGGGGGCAGGCAACAATGAGCAGTTCTTC

J: TRBJ1-1
V: TRBV12-3/TRBV12-4
size: many
D: .
CDR3: CASSLETPNTEAFF
DNA: TGTGCCAGCAGTTTAGAAACACCGAACACTGAAGCTTTCTTT

J: TRBJ2-7
V: TRBV20-1
size: .
D: .
CDR3: CSARAPAAYEQYF
DNA: TGCAGTGCGAGGGCGCCAGCTGCCTACGAGCAGTACTTC

J: TRBJ1-2
V: TRBV18
size: many
D: TRBD1
CDR3: CASSGTGQNYGYTF
DNA: TGTGCCAGCTCGGGGACGGGACAGAATTATGGCTACACCTTC

J: TRBJ1-2
V: TRBV28
size: many
D: .
CDR3: CASSSGQGPSNYGYTF
DNA: TGTGCCAGCAGTTCAGGGCAGGGGCCTTCTAACTATGGCTACACCTTC

J: TRBJ2-7
V: TRBV9
size: many
D: .
CDR3: CASSVEEGAIYEQYF
DNA: TGTGCCAGCAGCGTAGAGGAGGGCGCCATCTACGAGCAGTACTTC

J: TRBJ1-4
V: TRBV15
size: many
D: .
CDR3: CATSRVRGGEKLFF
DNA: TGTGCCACCAGCAGAGTCAGGGGTGGGGAAAAACTGTTTTTT

J: TRBJ2-7
V: TRBV19
size: few
D: TRBD2
CDR3: CASSPTGLGSHMIGTSGTGQYF
DNA: TGTGCCAGTAGTCCTACAGGGCTCGGATCCCACATGATCGGGACTAGCGGGACGGGGCAGTACTTC

J: TRBJ2-2
V: TRBV19
size: few
D: .
CDR3: CASNTFQTGELFF
DNA: TGTGCCAGTAACACTTTCCAGACCGGGGAGCTGTTTTTT

J: TRBJ2-6
V: TRBV5-1
size: .
D: .
CDR3: CASSLSIRDGFSGANVLTF
DNA: TGCGCCAGCAGCTTGAGCATCCGGGACGGCTTCTCTGGGGCCAACGTCCTGACTTTC

J: TRBJ2-5
V: TRBV9
size: .
D: .
CDR3: CASSVGSGQTQYF
DNA: TGTGCCAGCAGCGTAGGGTCAGGGCAGACCCAGTACTTC

J: TRBJ1-1
V: TRBV6-1
size: many
D: .
CDR3: CASSRTAMNTEAFF
DNA: TGTGCCAGCAGTCGGACAGCCATGAACACTGAAGCTTTCTTT

J: TRBJ2-7
V: TRBV18
size: .
D: TRBD1
CDR3: CASSQGTGLYEQYF
DNA: TGTGCCAGCTCACAAGGGACAGGGCTCTACGAGCAGTACTTC

J: TRBJ2-7
V: TRBV7-2
size: many
D: TRBD1
CDR3: CASSLQGVTYEQYF
DNA: TGTGCCAGCAGCTTGCAGGGGGTTACCTACGAGCAGTACTTC

J: TRBJ1-1
V: TRBV5-1
size: many
D: .
CDR3: CASSPPTGVPEAFF
DNA: TGCGCCAGCAGCCCTCCGACCGGGGTCCCTGAAGCTTTCTTT

J: TRBJ2-3
V: TRBV5-1
size: .
D: TRBD2
CDR3: CASTFTGGTSGISQYF
DNA: TGCGCCAGCACCTTTACTGGCGGGACTAGCGGGATTTCGCAGTATTTT

J: TRBJ1-1
V: TRBV4-1
size: many
D: .
CDR3: CASSQRMGTEAFF
DNA: TGCGCCAGCAGCCAGCGGATGGGAACTGAAGCTTTCTTT

J: TRBJ1-2
V: TRBV19
size: few
D: TRBD1
CDR3: CASRAPGTGNGYTF
DNA: TGTGCCAGTAGAGCGCCCGGGACAGGGAACGGCTACACCTTC

J: TRBJ2-7
V: TRBV3-1
size: few
D: TRBD2
CDR3: CASSRNPGTSVSYEQYF
DNA: TGTGCCAGCAGCCGCAACCCCGGGACTAGCGTCTCCTACGAGCAGTACTTC